The clone carrying this T cell receptor beta chain was counted between two and nine times. Its specificity is unknown. Using its own MiXCR run on the 5' RACE reads, TCRdb lists one record per CDR3 protein. There are approximately 190,000 distinct CDR3 sequences in the sample; approximately 16% occur only once, and 2% to 3% lies in the top ten. Germline V gene lookup returns CDR1 LGHDT and CDR2 YNNKEL (reference sequence). Trimming removed 5 bases from V and 9 bases from J; junction bases left unmatched: 11. The CDR3 runs 16 residues. This sample was included in a study of T-cell memory formation after mild COVID-19. Turning to the study itself: Among the donors, TCR clusters were largely specific to each donor. Whole-study results and caveats: Clones that contracted from day 15 to 85 were balanced CD4/CD8, while later expanders leaned CD4+.

This sequence originates from an adult woman who had mild COVID-19 (a few samples of this study predate the infection). Cell type and time point are not known. Sequenced: PBMCs or a T cell subset sorted from them (not recorded which). This chain uses TRBV3-1 with TRBJ2-7; TRBD2 matches at 15 bases. The CDR3 region is CASSTAGLAGGGVQYF. The CDR3 coding sequence is TGTGCCAGCAGCACCGCCGGACTAGCGGGAGGGGGAGTGCAGTACTTC.